This T cell receptor (beta chain) was sequenced for a study of OX40 agonist ivuxolimab in advanced cancers. Study-level results: The study observed clonal expansion of CD4+ and CD8+ blood T cells by week 6 at 0.1 to 3.0 mg/kg. Compared with CD4+, CD8+ T cells on average had more expanded clones.

The length of the CDR3 is 14 residues. Germline-derived CDR1 and CDR2 are SGHKS and YYEKEE (reference sequence). Trimming took 3 bases from V and 8 from J; bases not matched to a gene: 8. Autoimmune disease history or systemic immunosuppression excluded patients. A word on this clone: What it binds is unknown.

Produced via immunoSEQ multiplex PCR; TCRdb's table is partial and in-frame only. This table has tens of thousands of clones, more than 75% appearing once. The sequence came from an adult with an advanced solid tumor such as melanoma, head and neck, liver or kidney cancer. Sequencing used CD4+ or CD8+ T cells sorted from blood, obtained in a trial of the OX40 agonist ivuxolimab. The genes are TRBV5-5 and TRBJ2-3; 8 bases fit TRBD2. Here the CDR3 DNA reads TGTGCCAGCAGCTGGGGACTAGGGGGAGGTACGCAGTATTTT. This sequence encodes CASSWGLGGGTQYF.